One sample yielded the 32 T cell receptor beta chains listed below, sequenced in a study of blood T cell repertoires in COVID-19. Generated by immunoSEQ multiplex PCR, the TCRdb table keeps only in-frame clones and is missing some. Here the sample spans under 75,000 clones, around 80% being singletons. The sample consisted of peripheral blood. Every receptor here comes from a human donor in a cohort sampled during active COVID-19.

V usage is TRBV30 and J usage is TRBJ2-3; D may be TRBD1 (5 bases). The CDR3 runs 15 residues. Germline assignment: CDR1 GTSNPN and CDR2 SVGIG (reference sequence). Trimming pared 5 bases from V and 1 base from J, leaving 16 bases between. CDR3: CAWAVGHIGTDTQYF. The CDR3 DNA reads TGTGCCTGGGCCGTCGGACATATCGGCACAGATACGCAGTATTTT.

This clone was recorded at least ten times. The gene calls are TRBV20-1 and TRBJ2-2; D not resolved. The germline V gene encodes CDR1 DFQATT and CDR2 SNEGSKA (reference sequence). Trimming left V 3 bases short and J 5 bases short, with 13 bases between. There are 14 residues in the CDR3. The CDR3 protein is CSASNSMGTGELFF. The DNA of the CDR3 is TGCAGTGCTAGTAATAGCATGGGTACCGGGGAGCTGTTTTTT.

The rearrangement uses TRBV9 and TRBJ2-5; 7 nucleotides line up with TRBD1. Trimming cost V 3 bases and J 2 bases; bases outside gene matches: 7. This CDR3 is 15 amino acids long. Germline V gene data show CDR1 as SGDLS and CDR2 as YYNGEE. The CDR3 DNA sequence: TGTGCCAGCAGCGGATCACAGGGGCCTCAAGAGACCCAGTACTTC. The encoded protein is CASSGSQGPQETQYF.

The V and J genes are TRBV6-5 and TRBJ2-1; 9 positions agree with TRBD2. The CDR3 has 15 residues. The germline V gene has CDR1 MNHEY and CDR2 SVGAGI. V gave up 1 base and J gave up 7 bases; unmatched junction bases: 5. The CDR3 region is CASSYYGLATNEQFF. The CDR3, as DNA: TGTGCCAGCAGTTACTACGGACTAGCGACGAATGAGCAGTTCTTC.

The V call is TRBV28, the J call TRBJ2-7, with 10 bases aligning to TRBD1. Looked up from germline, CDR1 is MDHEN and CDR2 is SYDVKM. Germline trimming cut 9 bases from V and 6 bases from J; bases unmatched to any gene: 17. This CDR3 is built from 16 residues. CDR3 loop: CASSNSPIRTGGEQYF. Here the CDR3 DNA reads TGTGCCAGTAGTAACAGCCCCATTAGGACAGGGGGCGAGCAGTACTTC.

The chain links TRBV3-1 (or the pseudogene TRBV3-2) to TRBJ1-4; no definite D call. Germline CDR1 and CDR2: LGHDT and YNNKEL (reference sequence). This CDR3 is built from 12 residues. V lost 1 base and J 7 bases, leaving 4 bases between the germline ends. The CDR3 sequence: CASSQVREKLFF. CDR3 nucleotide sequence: TGTGCCAGCAGCCAAGTGCGTGAAAAACTGTTTTTT.

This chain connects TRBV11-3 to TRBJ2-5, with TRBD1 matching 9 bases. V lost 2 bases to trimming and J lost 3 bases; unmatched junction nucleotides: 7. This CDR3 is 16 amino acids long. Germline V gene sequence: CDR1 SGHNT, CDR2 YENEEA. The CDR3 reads CASSLTPGQGKETQYF. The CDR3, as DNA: TGTGCCAGCAGCTTAACCCCCGGACAGGGGAAAGAGACCCAGTACTTC.

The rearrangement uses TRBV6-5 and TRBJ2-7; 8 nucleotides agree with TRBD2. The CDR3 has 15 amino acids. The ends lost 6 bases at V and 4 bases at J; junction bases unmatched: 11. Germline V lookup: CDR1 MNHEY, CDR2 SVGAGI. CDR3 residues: CASSGNLAGPYEQYF. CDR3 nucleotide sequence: TGTGCCAGCAGCGGAAACCTAGCGGGCCCGTACGAGCAGTACTTC.

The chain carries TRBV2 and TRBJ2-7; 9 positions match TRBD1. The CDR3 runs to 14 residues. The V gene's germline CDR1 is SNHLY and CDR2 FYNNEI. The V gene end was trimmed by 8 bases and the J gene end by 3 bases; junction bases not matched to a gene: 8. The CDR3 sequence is CASHSGTGNYEQYF. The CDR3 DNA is TGTGCCAGCCACTCCGGGACAGGGAACTACGAGCAGTACTTC. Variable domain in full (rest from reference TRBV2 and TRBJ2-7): EPEVTQTPSHQVTQMGQEVILRCVPISNHLYFYWYRQILGQKVEFLVSFYNNEISEKSEIFDDQFSVERPDGSNFTLKIRSTKLEDSAMYFCASHSGTGNYEQYFGPGTRLTVT.

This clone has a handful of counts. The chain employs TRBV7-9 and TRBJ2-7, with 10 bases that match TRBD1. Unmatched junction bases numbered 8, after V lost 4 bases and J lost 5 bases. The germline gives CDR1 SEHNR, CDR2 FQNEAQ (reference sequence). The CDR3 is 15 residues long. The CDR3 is CASSSGDRGADEQYF. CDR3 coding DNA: TGTGCCAGCAGCTCCGGGGACAGGGGCGCGGACGAGCAGTACTTC.

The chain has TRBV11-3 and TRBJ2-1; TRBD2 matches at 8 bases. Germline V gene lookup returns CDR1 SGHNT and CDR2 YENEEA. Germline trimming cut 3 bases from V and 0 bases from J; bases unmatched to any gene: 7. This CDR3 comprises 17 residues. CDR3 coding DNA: TGTGCCAGCAGCTTGCCACTAGCGGTATGCTCCTACAATGAGCAGTTCTTC. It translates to CASSLPLAVCSYNEQFF.

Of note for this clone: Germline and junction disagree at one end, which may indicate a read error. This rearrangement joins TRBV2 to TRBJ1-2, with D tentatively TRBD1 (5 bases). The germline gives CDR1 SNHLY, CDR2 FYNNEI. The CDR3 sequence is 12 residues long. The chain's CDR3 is CASSEGSYRFAF. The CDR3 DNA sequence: TGTGCCAGCAGTGAAGGGTCTTACAGGTTCGCCTTC. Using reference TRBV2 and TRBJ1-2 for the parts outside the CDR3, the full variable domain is EPEVTQTPSHQVTQMGQEVILRCVPISNHLYFYWYRQILGQKVEFLVSFYNNEISEKSEIFDDQFSVERPDGSNFTLKIRSTKLEDSAMYFCASSEGSYRFAFGSGTRLTVV.

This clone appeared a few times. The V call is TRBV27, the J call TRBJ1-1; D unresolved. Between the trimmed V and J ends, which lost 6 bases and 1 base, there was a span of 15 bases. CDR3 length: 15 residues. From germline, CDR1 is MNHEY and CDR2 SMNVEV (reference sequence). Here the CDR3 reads CASRPHSPRNTEAFF. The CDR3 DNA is TGTGCCAGCAGGCCCCACAGCCCCAGGAACACTGAAGCTTTCTTT.

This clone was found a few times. The DNA for the CDR3 is TGTGCCAGCCGCGCCTACAATGAGCAGTTCTTC. It codes for CASRAYNEQFF. This chain links TRBV6-6 with TRBJ2-1; D gene unclear. Trimming cost V 8 bases and J 2 bases, with 4 bases left between them. This CDR3 is built from 11 residues. The germline V gene encodes CDR1 MNHNY and CDR2 SVGAGI (reference sequence).

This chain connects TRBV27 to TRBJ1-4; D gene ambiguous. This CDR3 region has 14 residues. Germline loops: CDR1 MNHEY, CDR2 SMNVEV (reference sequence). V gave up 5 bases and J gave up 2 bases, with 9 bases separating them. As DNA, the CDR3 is TGTGCCAGCAGTCCCCTGCAGACTAATGAAAAACTGTTTTTT. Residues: CASSPLQTNEKLFF.

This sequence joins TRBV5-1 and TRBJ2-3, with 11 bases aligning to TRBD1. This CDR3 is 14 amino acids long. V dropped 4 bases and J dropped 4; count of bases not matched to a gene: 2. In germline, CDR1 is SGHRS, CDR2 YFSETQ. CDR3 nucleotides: TGCGCCAGCAGCCCGGGACAGGGGGCAGATACGCAGTATTTT. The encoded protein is CASSPGQGADTQYF.

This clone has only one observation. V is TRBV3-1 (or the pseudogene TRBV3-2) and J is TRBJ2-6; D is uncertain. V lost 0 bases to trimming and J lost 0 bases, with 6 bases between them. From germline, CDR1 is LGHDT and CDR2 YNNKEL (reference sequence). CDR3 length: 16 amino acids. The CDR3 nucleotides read TGTGCCAGCAGCCAAGACCCGAGCTCTGGGGCCAACGTCCTGACTTTC. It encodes CASSQDPSSGANVLTF.

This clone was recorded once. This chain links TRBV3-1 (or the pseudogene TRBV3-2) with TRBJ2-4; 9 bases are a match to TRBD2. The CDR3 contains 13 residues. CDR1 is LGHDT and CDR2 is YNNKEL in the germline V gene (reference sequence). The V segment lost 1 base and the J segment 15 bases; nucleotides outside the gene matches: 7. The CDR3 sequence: CASSQGDGTSPYF. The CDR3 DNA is TGTGCCAGCAGCCAAGGAGATGGGACTAGCCCGTACTTC.

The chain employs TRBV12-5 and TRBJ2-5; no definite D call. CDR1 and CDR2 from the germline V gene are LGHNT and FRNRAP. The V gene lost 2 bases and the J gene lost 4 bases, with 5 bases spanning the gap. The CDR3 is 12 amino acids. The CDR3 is CASGLTGETQYF. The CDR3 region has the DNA TGTGCTAGTGGTTTGACGGGAGAGACCCAGTACTTC.

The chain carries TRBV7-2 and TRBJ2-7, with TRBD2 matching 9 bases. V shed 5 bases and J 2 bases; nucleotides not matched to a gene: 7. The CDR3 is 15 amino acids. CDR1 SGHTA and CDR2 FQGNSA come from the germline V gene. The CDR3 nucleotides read TGTGCCAGCAGCCCGACTAGCGGCGGCCCCTACGAGCAGTACTTC. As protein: CASSPTSGGPYEQYF. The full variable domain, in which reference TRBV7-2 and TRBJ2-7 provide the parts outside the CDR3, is GAGVSQSPSNKVTEKGKDVELRCDPISGHTALYWYRQSLGQGLEFLIYFQGNSAPDKSGLPSDRFSAERTGGSVSTLTIQRTQQEDSAVYLCASSPTSGGPYEQYFGPGTRLTVT.

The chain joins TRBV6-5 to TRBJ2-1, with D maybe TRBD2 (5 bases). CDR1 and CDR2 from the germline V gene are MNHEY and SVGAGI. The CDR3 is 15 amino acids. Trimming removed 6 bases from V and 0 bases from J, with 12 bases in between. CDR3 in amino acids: CASSATRDSYNEQFF. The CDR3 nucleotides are TGTGCCAGCAGCGCCACCCGGGACTCCTACAATGAGCAGTTCTTC.

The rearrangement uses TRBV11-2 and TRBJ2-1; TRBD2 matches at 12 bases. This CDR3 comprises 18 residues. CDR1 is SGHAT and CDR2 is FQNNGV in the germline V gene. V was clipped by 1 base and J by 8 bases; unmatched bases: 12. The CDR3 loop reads CASSLVPYASGRDYEQFF. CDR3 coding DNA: TGTGCCAGCAGCTTAGTCCCTTATGCTAGCGGGAGGGACTATGAGCAGTTCTTC.

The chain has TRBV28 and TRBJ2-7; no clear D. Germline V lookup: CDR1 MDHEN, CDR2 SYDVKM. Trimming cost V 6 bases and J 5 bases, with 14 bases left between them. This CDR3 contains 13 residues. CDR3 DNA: TGTGCCAGCAGGTCATCCGCGTTCAACGAGCAGTACTTC. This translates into CASRSSAFNEQYF. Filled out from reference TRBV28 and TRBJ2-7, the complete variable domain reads DVKVTQSSRYLVKRTGEKVFLECVQDMDHENMFWYRQDPGLGLRLIYFSYDVKMKEKGDIPEGYSVSREKKERFSLILESASTNQTSMYLCASRSSAFNEQYFGPGTRLTVT.

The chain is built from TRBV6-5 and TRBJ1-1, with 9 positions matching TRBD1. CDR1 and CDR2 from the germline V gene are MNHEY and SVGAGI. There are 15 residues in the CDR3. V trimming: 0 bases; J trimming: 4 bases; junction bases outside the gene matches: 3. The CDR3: CASSYSGQGITEAFF. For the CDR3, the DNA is TGTGCCAGCAGTTACTCGGGACAGGGAATCACTGAAGCTTTCTTT.

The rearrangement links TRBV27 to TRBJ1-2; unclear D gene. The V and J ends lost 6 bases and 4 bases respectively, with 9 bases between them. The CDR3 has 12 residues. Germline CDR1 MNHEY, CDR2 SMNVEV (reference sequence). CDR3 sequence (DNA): TGTGCCAGCAGGGGAGCCTTCTATGGCTACACCTTC. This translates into CASRGAFYGYTF.

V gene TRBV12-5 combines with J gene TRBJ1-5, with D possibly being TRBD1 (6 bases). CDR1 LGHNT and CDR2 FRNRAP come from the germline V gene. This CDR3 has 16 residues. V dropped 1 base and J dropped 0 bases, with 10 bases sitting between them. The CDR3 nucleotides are TGTGCTAGTGGTTTGGGGGGACACTATAGCAATCAGCCCCAGCATTTT. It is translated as CASGLGGHYSNQPQHF.

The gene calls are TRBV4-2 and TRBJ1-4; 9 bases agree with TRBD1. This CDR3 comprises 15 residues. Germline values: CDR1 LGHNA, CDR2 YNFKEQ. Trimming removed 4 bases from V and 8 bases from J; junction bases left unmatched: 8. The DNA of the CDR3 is TGTGCCAGCAGCCTTGGGACAGGGTCTGACGAAAAACTGTTTTTT. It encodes CASSLGTGSDEKLFF.

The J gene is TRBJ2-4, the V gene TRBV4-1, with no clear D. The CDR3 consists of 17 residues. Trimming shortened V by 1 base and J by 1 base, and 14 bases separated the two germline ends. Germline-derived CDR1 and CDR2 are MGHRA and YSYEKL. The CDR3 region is CASSQGDTRMAKNIQYF. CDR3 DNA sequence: TGCGCCAGCAGCCAAGGAGATACGAGGATGGCCAAAAACATTCAGTACTTC.

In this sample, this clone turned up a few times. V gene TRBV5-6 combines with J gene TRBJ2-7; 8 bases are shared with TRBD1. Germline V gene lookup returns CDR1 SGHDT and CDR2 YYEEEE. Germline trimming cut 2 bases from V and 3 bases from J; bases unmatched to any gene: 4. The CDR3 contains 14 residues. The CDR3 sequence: CASSLGQGFYEQYF. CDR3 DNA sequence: TGTGCCAGCAGCTTAGGACAGGGCTTCTACGAGCAGTACTTC.

The chain's CDR3 is CASSLPGTASPLHF. The CDR3 DNA is TGTGCCAGCAGCTTACCCGGTACTGCTTCACCCCTCCACTTT. The V call is TRBV11-2, the J call TRBJ1-6; D is unresolved. CDR1 and CDR2 (germline): SGHAT, FQNNGV. V was shortened by 2 bases and J by 9 bases, with 11 bases between the two germline ends. The length of the CDR3 is 14 residues.

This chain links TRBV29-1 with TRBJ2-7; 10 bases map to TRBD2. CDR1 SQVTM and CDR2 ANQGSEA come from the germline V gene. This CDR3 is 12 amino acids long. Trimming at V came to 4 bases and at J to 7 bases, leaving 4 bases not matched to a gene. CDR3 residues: CSVALAGVEQYF. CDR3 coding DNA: TGCAGCGTTGCCCTAGCGGGAGTTGAGCAGTACTTC.

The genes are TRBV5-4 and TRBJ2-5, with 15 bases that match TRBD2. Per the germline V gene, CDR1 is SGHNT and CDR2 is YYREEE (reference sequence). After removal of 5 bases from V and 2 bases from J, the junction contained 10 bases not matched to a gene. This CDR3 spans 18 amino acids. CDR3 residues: CASSSGLAGGPWQETQYF. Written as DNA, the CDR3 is TGTGCCAGCAGTTCCGGACTAGCGGGAGGGCCATGGCAAGAGACCCAGTACTTC.